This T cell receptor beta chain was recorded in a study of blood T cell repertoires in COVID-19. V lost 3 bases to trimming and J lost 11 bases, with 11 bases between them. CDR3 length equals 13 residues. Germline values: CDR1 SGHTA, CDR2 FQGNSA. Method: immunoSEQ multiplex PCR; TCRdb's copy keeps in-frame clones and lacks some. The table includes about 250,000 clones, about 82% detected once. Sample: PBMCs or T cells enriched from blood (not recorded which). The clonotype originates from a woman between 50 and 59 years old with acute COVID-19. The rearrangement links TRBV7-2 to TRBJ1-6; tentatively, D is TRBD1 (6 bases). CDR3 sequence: CASSFGQIPPLHF. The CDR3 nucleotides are TGTGCCAGCAGCTTCGGACAGATTCCACCCCTCCACTTT.